The 23 T cell receptor beta chains presented below share a single source sample, sequenced in a study of T cell repertoires in cytomegalovirus infection. TCRdb analysed the reads with MiXCR anew, one entry per CDR3 protein. The table has around 490,000 distinct CDR3 sequences, about 26% seen once. Sample: PBMCs. These receptors were taken from a human donor in good health (CMV status not recorded). Some clones in this sample may be carry-over from other donors' samples.

The chain links TRBV4-1 to TRBJ2-3; 7 bases align to TRBD1. V lost 4 bases, J lost 4 bases, and 5 bases stayed unmatched. CDR3 size: 14 residues. CDR1 MGHRA and CDR2 YSYEKL come from the germline V gene. The CDR3 nucleotides read TGCGCCAGCAGCCTACGACAGGGATCAGATACGCAGTATTTT. The encoded protein is CASSLRQGSDTQYF.

This clonotype was detected a few times. The CDR3 DNA sequence: TGTGCCAGCAGCCCAGGCAGCGGGAGGGGGCACTACAATGAGCAGTTCTTC. Translating it yields CASSPGSGRGHYNEQFF. The V call is TRBV25-1, the J call TRBJ2-1; 10 positions match TRBD2. The trim removed 6 bases at V and 3 bases at J, leaving 11 bases unmatched. Germline V CDR1 and CDR2: MGHDK, SYGVNS. CDR3 length: 17 residues.

This clonotype was seen ten or more times. J is TRBJ2-3 and V is TRBV7-6, with 8 positions matching TRBD2. This CDR3 has 16 residues. Germline V lookup: CDR1 SGHVS, CDR2 FNYEAQ. The junction had 7 bases not matched to a gene; V was cut back by 2 bases and J by 3 bases. The CDR3 spells CASSLTAGVVTDTQYF. The DNA for the CDR3 is TGTGCCAGCAGCTTAACAGCGGGAGTTGTGACAGATACGCAGTATTTT.

The V gene is TRBV6-6, the J gene TRBJ1-4; D is unclear. Germline CDR1 and CDR2: MNHNY and SVGAGI (reference sequence). The CDR3 length is 13 residues. Trimming took off 2 bases at V and 8 bases at J, with 9 bases between the two ends. CDR3 nucleotide sequence: TGTGCCAGCAGTTACGGGGTTTTCGAAAAACTGTTTTTT. This translates into CASSYGVFEKLFF.

The chain has TRBV19 and TRBJ1-2; D gene ambiguous. From germline, CDR1 is LNHDA and CDR2 SQIVND (reference sequence). V was pared by 0 bases and J by 4 bases, with 12 bases between. The CDR3 totals 15 residues. CDR3 nucleotide sequence: TGTGCCAGTAGTATAGACCGCGGGAGACGCTATGGCTACACCTTC. Translating it yields CASSIDRGRRYGYTF.

This chain joins TRBV20-1 and TRBJ1-2; D is ambiguous. The CDR3 totals 13 residues. CDR1 and CDR2 (germline): DFQATT, SNEGSKA (reference sequence). The V end lost 6 bases, the J end lost 2 bases, and 13 bases lay between the germline ends. The CDR3 spells CSAQPAGNYGYTF. CDR3 DNA: TGCAGTGCCCAACCGGCAGGAAACTATGGCTACACCTTC.

This clonotype appeared a few times. The chain joins TRBV7-9 to TRBJ1-2; 8 bases line up with TRBD1. With 3 bases clipped from V and 4 bases from J, the junction kept 4 bases outside the gene matches. This CDR3 contains 14 residues. Germline V gene sequence: CDR1 SEHNR, CDR2 FQNEAQ (reference sequence). CDR3 sequence: CASSFTGQGYGYTF. Written as DNA, the CDR3 is TGTGCCAGCAGCTTTACTGGACAGGGCTATGGCTACACCTTC.

The chain uses TRBV7-4 and TRBJ2-2; D is uncertain. The CDR3 contains 15 residues. CDR1 and CDR2 (germline): SGHVT, SQSDAQ. V was shortened by 3 bases and J by 6 bases, with 14 bases between the two germline ends. The CDR3: CASSFSPVPPGELFF. The CDR3, as DNA: TGTGCCAGCAGCTTCTCCCCCGTACCTCCCGGGGAGCTGTTTTTT.

This clonotype was picked up a small number of times. The gene calls are TRBV7-6 and TRBJ2-5; 7 bases are a match to TRBD2. Trimming cost V 1 base and J 5 bases; bases outside gene matches: 10. Germline V lookup: CDR1 SGHVS, CDR2 FNYEAQ. This CDR3 region has 16 residues. The CDR3 sequence: CASSLGGTPGGETQYF. The CDR3 DNA follows: TGTGCCAGCAGCTTAGGAGGGACTCCCGGGGGGGAGACCCAGTACTTC.

The rearrangement uses TRBV12-3 or TRBV12-4 and TRBJ2-1; D is possibly TRBD1 (5 bases). The CDR3 length is 14 residues. Trimming removed 11 bases at V and 0 bases at J, with 14 bases between. CDR3 sequence reads: CASGIPSSYNEQFF. The DNA of the CDR3 is TGTGCCTCAGGGATCCCGAGCTCCTACAATGAGCAGTTCTTC.

This clonotype has only a few counts. V gene TRBV19 combines with J gene TRBJ1-5; 9 bases are shared with TRBD1. The V segment lost 1 base and the J segment 5 bases; nucleotides outside the gene matches: 6. The germline V gene has CDR1 LNHDA and CDR2 SQIVND (reference sequence). The CDR3 sequence is 16 residues long. The CDR3 region is CASSIVGQGMYQPQHF. CDR3 in DNA: TGTGCCAGTAGTATAGTTGGACAGGGGATGTATCAGCCCCAGCATTTT.

In its sample, this clonotype was seen a few times. This sequence joins TRBV6-2 or TRBV6-3 and TRBJ2-7, with TRBD2 matching over 15 bases. V lost 5 bases, J lost 2 bases, and 7 bases stayed unmatched. Germline values: CDR1 MNHEY, CDR2 SVGEGT. The CDR3 extends over 17 amino acids. The CDR3 nucleotides are TGTGCCAGCAGTCAAGGACTAGCGGGAGGGCCAGCCTACGAGCAGTACGTC. Its protein product is CASSQGLAGGPAYEQYV.

The chain joins TRBV6-2 or TRBV6-3 to TRBJ2-2; D gene ambiguous. Trimming cost V 3 bases and J 2 bases, with 19 bases left between them. Germline CDR1 reads MNHEY; CDR2 reads SVGEGT. This CDR3 has 18 residues. The CDR3 DNA reads TGTGCCAGCAGTTATCCCTCCGGTGGGATCCAAAACACCGGGGAGCTGTTTTTT. Translating it yields CASSYPSGGIQNTGELFF.

This clonotype occurred a few times. This rearrangement joins TRBV7-6 to TRBJ2-1, with TRBD2 matching over 14 bases. The germline V gene has CDR1 SGHVS and CDR2 FNYEAQ. Trimming cost V 5 bases and J 12 bases; bases outside gene matches: 9. The CDR3 contains 15 residues. The CDR3 DNA is TGTGCCAGCAGCGTCGGAGGGACTAGCGGGAGTACGCAGTTCTTC. It yields the protein CASSVGGTSGSTQFF.

This chain uses TRBV4-3 with TRBJ2-1; 10 bases map to TRBD2. Germline lookup yields CDR1 LGHNA and CDR2 YSLEER. J gave up 5 bases and V 0 bases, and 7 bases lay outside the gene matches. This CDR3 is built from 17 residues. CDR3 bases: TGCGCCAGCAGCCAAGATTTCAGGCTAGCGGGAGACAATGAGCAGTTCTTC. Protein sequence: CASSQDFRLAGDNEQFF.

The chain is built from TRBV5-4 and TRBJ2-5; TRBD1 aligns across 12 bases. The length of the CDR3 is 17 residues. Germline V gene lookup returns CDR1 SGHNT and CDR2 YYREEE (reference sequence). Germline trimming cut 4 bases from V and 5 bases from J; bases unmatched to any gene: 12. The CDR3 loop is CASSHPVGQGAVETQYF. The CDR3 bases are TGTGCCAGCAGCCACCCCGTGGGACAGGGGGCCGTGGAGACCCAGTACTTC.

This clonotype has just a few counts. This chain links TRBV7-9 with TRBJ2-3; 7 bases match TRBD2. The CDR3 is made up of 14 amino acids. CDR1 is SEHNR and CDR2 is FQNEAQ in the germline V gene (reference sequence). J gave up 6 bases and V 4 bases, and 7 bases lay outside the gene matches. Here the CDR3 DNA reads TGTGCCAGCAGCTCGGAGCGGGGAACGGATACGCAGTATTTT. Protein sequence: CASSSERGTDTQYF.

The V and J genes are TRBV7-8 and TRBJ2-7; no reliable D call. There are 15 residues in the CDR3. Trimming cost V 1 base and J 4 bases, with 14 bases left between them. In germline, CDR1 is SGHVS, CDR2 FQNEAQ. CDR3 sequence (DNA): TGTGCCAGCAGCTTAGGTCGAGGTCCGGCTTACGAGCAGTACTTC. It translates to CASSLGRGPAYEQYF.

This clonotype was picked up a small number of times. The rearrangement uses TRBV12-3 or TRBV12-4 and TRBJ1-5; D is unresolved. V gave up 6 bases and J gave up 7 bases, with 13 bases separating them. CDR3 length equals 13 residues. The chain's CDR3 is CASRHDRGQPQHF. CDR3 DNA: TGTGCCAGCAGACACGATAGAGGGCAGCCCCAGCATTTT.

This clonotype appeared many times. The V call is TRBV7-2, the J call TRBJ2-7; 9 bases are a match to TRBD2. The CDR3 is 15 residues long. Trimming at V came to 1 base and at J to 4 bases, leaving 5 bases not matched to a gene. Germline V gene data show CDR1 as SGHTA and CDR2 as FQGNSA. DNA of the CDR3: TGTGCCAGCAGCTTAGGACTAGCGGCCCTGTACGAGCAGTACTTC. This codes for CASSLGLAALYEQYF. Using reference TRBV7-2 and TRBJ2-7 for the parts outside the CDR3, the full variable domain is GAGVSQSPSNKVTEKGKDVELRCDPISGHTALYWYRQSLGQGLEFLIYFQGNSAPDKSGLPSDRFSAERTGGSVSTLTIQRTQQEDSAVYLCASSLGLAALYEQYFGPGTRLTVT.

This rearrangement joins TRBV14 to TRBJ2-5; 10 nucleotides line up with TRBD2. Germline V gene sequence: CDR1 SGHDN, CDR2 FVKESK. The CDR3 runs 16 residues. V lost 1 base, J lost 1 base, and 3 bases stayed unmatched. The CDR3: CASSQGTSGFQETQYF. The CDR3 DNA reads as TGTGCCAGCAGCCAAGGGACTAGCGGATTCCAAGAGACCCAGTACTTC.

Ten or more counts support this clonotype. J is TRBJ2-1 and V is TRBV7-6; 8 bases fit TRBD2. Germline values: CDR1 SGHVS, CDR2 FNYEAQ. The CDR3 has 16 residues. V shed 1 base and J 7 bases; nucleotides not matched to a gene: 9. CDR3: CASSLGASGSRNEQFF. The CDR3 DNA is TGTGCCAGCAGCTTAGGAGCAAGCGGGAGTCGGAATGAGCAGTTCTTC.

This clonotype was counted ten times or more. The rearrangement links TRBV7-9 to TRBJ2-7; possibly TRBD2 for D (6 bases). The CDR3 length is 15 residues. CDR1 and CDR2 from the germline V gene are SEHNR and FQNEAQ (reference sequence). V was clipped by 8 bases and J by 2 bases, with 19 bases between them. Here the CDR3 reads CASSTGGAQTYEQYF. DNA of the CDR3: TGTGCCAGCTCAACCGGGGGTGCCCAGACCTACGAGCAGTACTTC.